This TCR beta chain was captured by sequencing in a study of T cell responses to AZD1222 COVID-19 vaccine. Data came from immunoSEQ multiplex PCR; TCRdb stores just in-frame clones and leaves some out. The sample carries some 130,000 clones, roughly 93% recorded once. The V segment lost 7 bases and the J segment 5 bases; nucleotides outside the gene matches: 8. This CDR3 is 13 amino acids long. Germline V gene data show CDR1 as SQVTM and CDR2 as ANQGSEA. The J gene is TRBJ1-2, the V gene TRBV29-1; TRBD1 matches at 9 bases. The TCR sequence derives from an adult in good health. The specimen was peripheral blood, collected on day 0 of AZD1222 vaccination. CDR3 amino acids: CSAGTGLLYGYTF. CDR3 sequence (DNA): TGCAGCGCTGGGACAGGGTTATTGTATGGCTACACCTTC. Drawing the rest from reference TRBV29-1 and TRBJ1-2, the complete variable domain is SAVISQKPSRDICQRGTSLTIQCQVDSQVTMMFWYRQQPGQSLTLIATANQGSEATYESGFVIDKFPISRPNLTFSTLTVSNMSPEDSSIYLCSAGTGLLYGYTFGSGTRLTVV.